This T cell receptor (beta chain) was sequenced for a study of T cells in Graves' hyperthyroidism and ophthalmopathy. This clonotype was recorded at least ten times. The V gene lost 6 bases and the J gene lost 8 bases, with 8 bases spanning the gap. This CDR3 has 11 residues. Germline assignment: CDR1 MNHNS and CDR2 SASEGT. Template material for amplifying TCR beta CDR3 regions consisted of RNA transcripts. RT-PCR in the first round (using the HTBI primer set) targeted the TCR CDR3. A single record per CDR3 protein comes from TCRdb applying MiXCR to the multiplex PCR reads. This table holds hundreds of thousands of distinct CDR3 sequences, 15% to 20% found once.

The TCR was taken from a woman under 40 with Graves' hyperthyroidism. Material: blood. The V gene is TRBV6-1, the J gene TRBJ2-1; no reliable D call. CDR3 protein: CASRRYDEQFF. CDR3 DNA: TGTGCCAGCAGACGTTACGATGAGCAGTTCTTC.